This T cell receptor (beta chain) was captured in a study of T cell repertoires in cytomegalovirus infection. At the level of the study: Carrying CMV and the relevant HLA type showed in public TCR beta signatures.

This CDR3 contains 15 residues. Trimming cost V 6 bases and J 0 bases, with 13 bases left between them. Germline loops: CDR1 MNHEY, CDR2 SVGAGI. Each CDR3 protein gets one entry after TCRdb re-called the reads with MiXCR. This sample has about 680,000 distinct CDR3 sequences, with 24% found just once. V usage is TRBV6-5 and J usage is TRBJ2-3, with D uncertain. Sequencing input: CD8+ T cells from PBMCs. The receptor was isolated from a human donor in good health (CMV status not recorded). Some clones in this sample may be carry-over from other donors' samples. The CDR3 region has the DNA TGTGCCAGCAGCCCCCTTCCCACTAGCACAGATACGCAGTATTTT. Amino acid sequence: CASSPLPTSTDTQYF.